The clone carrying this TCR beta chain showed up just a few times. Sequencing was performed with immunoSEQ multiplex PCR; in TCRdb, only in-frame clones are kept and a portion is missing. The data hold 390,000 or so clones, with about four fifths observed a single time. This sample was included in a study of blood T cell repertoires in COVID-19. The CDR3 is made up of 15 amino acids. The germline V gene encodes CDR1 MNHEY and CDR2 SVGAGI. V was pared by 5 bases and J by 7 bases, with 7 bases of the junction left unmatched. The chain carries TRBV6-5 and TRBJ1-6, with 8 bases identical to TRBD1. This receptor was identified in a woman aged 45-59 years who had recovered from COVID-19. The sequenced material came from PBMCs or T cells enriched from blood (not recorded which). The CDR3: CASSTRQGNNSPLHF. The CDR3 DNA reads TGTGCCAGCAGTACCAGACAGGGGAACAATTCACCCCTCCACTTT.